The T cell receptor beta chain under discussion was sequenced for a study of T cell responses to AZD1222 COVID-19 vaccine. Study-level background: Pooled in the analysis were second doses at about 4 or about 12 weeks.

The V gene's germline CDR1 is LNHDA and CDR2 SQIVND (reference sequence). This CDR3 is 13 amino acids long. With 1 base removed from V and 5 bases from J, the gap between germline ends came to 8 bases. With regard to this clone: Its antigen is unknown.

Whole-study results and caveats: The number of AZD1222 recipients seropositive at baseline was only 5 to 7. Spike-specific TCR breadth and depth grew following two AZD1222 doses. There were mostly white British donors and more females than males, and clonal diversity was possibly underestimated.

Assay used: immunoSEQ multiplex PCR; TCRdb lists only in-frame clones, some missing. The sample lists over 65,000 clones, more than 75% occurring once. The receptor was isolated from an adult in good health. The genes are TRBV19 and TRBJ1-2, with D hard to call. This sample comprised peripheral blood, obtained on day 0 of AZD1222 vaccination. The CDR3 bases are TGTGCCAGTAGTATAGGAGCAGGATATGGCTACACCTTC. This encodes CASSIGAGYGYTF.